Listed here are 27 T cell receptor beta chains from one sample, sequenced in a study of blood T cell repertoires in COVID-19. Using immunoSEQ multiplex PCR, the repertoire was profiled, and TCRdb retains in-frame clones only, with some absent. The sample lists approximately 240,000 clones; nearly 85% were seen once. The specimen was peripheral blood. The receptors derive from a woman in her thirties with COVID-19, enrolled during active disease.

This sequence joins TRBV13 and TRBJ2-3; a possible D gene is TRBD1 (5 bases). The CDR3 covers 14 residues. Germline V gives CDR1 PRHDT, CDR2 FYEKMQ (reference sequence). Trimming removed 5 bases at V and 2 bases at J, with 11 bases between. The CDR3 protein is CASSLGRLTDTQYF. CDR3 nucleotides: TGTGCCAGCAGCCTGGGGCGGCTCACAGATACGCAGTATTTT.

The rearrangement joins TRBV10-3 to TRBJ1-2; the match to TRBD1 covers 7 bases. V gave up 11 bases and J gave up 1 base; unmatched junction bases: 4. This CDR3 is built from 12 residues. Germline lookup yields CDR1 ENHRY and CDR2 SYGVKD. CDR3 bases: TGTGCCGTAACAGGGGATAACTATGGCTACACCTTC. Encoded protein: CAVTGDNYGYTF.

This chain links TRBV6-1 with TRBJ1-4; 7 bases agree with TRBD1. With V trimmed by 1 base and J by 3 bases, 2 bases remained unmatched. This CDR3 region has 15 residues. Germline values: CDR1 MNHNS, CDR2 SASEGT. The CDR3 DNA follows: TGTGCCAGCAGTGAAGACGGGACAGCTAATGAAAAACTGTTTTTT. Encoded protein: CASSEDGTANEKLFF.

The chain joins TRBV4-3 to TRBJ2-1, with 8 bases that match TRBD2. The CDR3 sequence is 15 residues long. The J segment lost 8 bases and the V segment lost 5 bases, leaving 11 bases of the junction unmatched. CDR1 is LGHNA and CDR2 is YSLEER in the germline V gene. The CDR3 is CASSFGTRGAHEQFF. The CDR3 DNA is TGCGCCAGCAGCTTCGGGACTAGAGGAGCACATGAGCAGTTCTTC.

This clone is a singleton in its sample. The V call is TRBV13, the J call TRBJ2-2, with D perhaps matching TRBD2 (6 bases). Germline CDR1 is PRHDT and CDR2 is FYEKMQ (reference sequence). The CDR3 contains 14 residues. V lost 3 bases and J 4 bases, leaving 9 bases between the germline ends. The DNA for the CDR3 is TGTGCCAGCAGCTTTAAGCGGGTCACCGGGGAGCTGTTTTTT. Translated, it gives CASSFKRVTGELFF.

The chain has TRBV29-1 and TRBJ1-2; TRBD1 agrees at 8 bases. CDR1 SQVTM and CDR2 ANQGSEA come from the germline V gene. The V segment lost 5 bases and the J segment 4 bases; nucleotides outside the gene matches: 3. The CDR3 spans 12 residues. The chain's CDR3 is CSVPGGVYGYTF. The CDR3 DNA reads as TGCAGCGTTCCAGGGGGCGTCTATGGCTACACCTTC.

The J gene is TRBJ2-5, the V gene TRBV9, with TRBD1 as a possible D gene (5 bases). Germline V gives CDR1 SGDLS, CDR2 YYNGEE. Deletions cut 4 bases from V and 2 bases from J, with 18 bases between. This CDR3 has 16 amino acids. The CDR3: CASSPGGAVSQETQYF. The CDR3 DNA is TGTGCCAGCAGCCCTGGTGGGGCCGTAAGTCAAGAGACCCAGTACTTC.

This chain links TRBV7-6 with TRBJ1-5, with D possibly being TRBD1 (6 bases). Germline assignment: CDR1 SGHVS and CDR2 FNYEAQ. CDR3 length equals 14 residues. V lost 2 bases, J lost 6 bases, and 11 bases lay in between. CDR3: CASSLQAGVQPQHF. CDR3 nucleotide sequence: TGTGCCAGCAGCTTACAGGCAGGGGTTCAGCCCCAGCATTTT.

The rearrangement joins TRBV18 to TRBJ2-1, with 8 nucleotides matching TRBD2. CDR1 is KGHSH, CDR2 LQKENI, per germline. The V and J ends lost 0 bases and 7 bases, in that order; junction bases with no gene match: 8. CDR3 length: 16 amino acids. For the CDR3, the DNA is TGTGCCAGCTCACCACCGGCCGGGACGGGAGGGAATGAGCAGTTCTTC. Translated, it gives CASSPPAGTGGNEQFF.

This chain uses TRBV7-3 with TRBJ2-3; TRBD2 aligns across 11 bases. CDR3 size: 16 residues. Germline V gives CDR1 SGHTA, CDR2 FQGTGA. V was pared by 4 bases and J by 8 bases, with 11 bases of the junction left unmatched. The CDR3 bases are TGTGCCAGCAGCTCCGCTCATAGCGGGAGGGCCACTACGCAGTATTTT. This gives the protein CASSSAHSGRATTQYF. The whole variable domain, filled in from reference TRBV7-3 and TRBJ2-3, reads GAGVSQTPSNKVTEKGKYVELRCDPISGHTALYWYRQSLGQGPEFLIYFQGTGAADDSGLPNDRFFAVRPEGSVSTLKIQRTERGDSAVYLCASSSAHSGRATTQYFGPGTRLTVL.

The chain couples TRBV5-1 to TRBJ2-1; unclear D gene. The V end lost 6 bases, the J end lost 0 bases, and 10 bases lay between the germline ends. The CDR3 is made up of 14 amino acids. Germline V gene data show CDR1 as SGHRS and CDR2 as YFSETQ. The CDR3 DNA reads TGCGCCAGCAAGTCCTCAGTCTCCTACAATGAGCAGTTCTTC. The encoded protein is CASKSSVSYNEQFF.

V and J are TRBV5-1 and TRBJ2-6, with D maybe TRBD1 (6 bases). CDR1 is SGHRS and CDR2 is YFSETQ in the germline V gene. V was cut by 4 bases and J by 8 bases, with 22 bases left in between. The CDR3 runs 17 residues. The CDR3 loop reads CASSPDSRNPFTNVLTF. Here the CDR3 DNA reads TGCGCCAGCAGCCCGGACAGCCGCAATCCCTTTACCAACGTCCTGACTTTC.

This clone was recorded a few times. The J gene is TRBJ2-6, the V gene TRBV4-2; the D gene is possibly TRBD1 (5 bases). The V gene lost 0 bases and the J gene lost 1 base, with 10 bases spanning the gap. Germline V gives CDR1 LGHNA, CDR2 YNFKEQ. The CDR3 covers 17 residues. The CDR3 sequence is CASSQDWAGSGANVLTF. CDR3 coding DNA: TGTGCCAGCAGCCAAGATTGGGCAGGGTCTGGGGCCAACGTCCTGACTTTC.

This chain joins TRBV5-1 and TRBJ2-2; D may be TRBD1 (5 bases). Trimming shortened V by 0 bases and J by 5 bases, and 11 bases separated the two germline ends. The CDR3 spans 15 residues. Germline CDR1 is SGHRS and CDR2 is YFSETQ. The CDR3 bases are TGCGCCAGCAGCTTGGGGGCAGGGTTTACCGGGGAGCTGTTTTTT. This sequence encodes CASSLGAGFTGELFF. Filled out from reference TRBV5-1 and TRBJ2-2, the complete variable domain reads KAGVTQTPRYLIKTRGQQVTLSCSPISGHRSVSWYQQTPGQGLQFLFEYFSETQRNKGNFPGRFSGRQFSNSRSEMNVSTLELGDSALYLCASSLGAGFTGELFFGEGSRLTVL.

This chain joins TRBV7-3 and TRBJ2-2; D perhaps matches TRBD1 (5 bases). The CDR3 is made up of 15 amino acids. The germline V gene has CDR1 SGHTA and CDR2 FQGTGA. Deletions cut 3 bases from V and 1 base from J, with 9 bases between. CDR3 sequence: CASSFRVGNTGELFF. The CDR3 nucleotides read TGTGCCAGCAGCTTCAGGGTGGGGAACACCGGGGAGCTGTTTTTT.

The rearrangement joins TRBV14 to TRBJ1-1; a weak D match, TRBD1 (5 bases). There are 13 residues in the CDR3. Germline values: CDR1 SGHDN, CDR2 FVKESK. V was pared by 5 bases and J by 2 bases, with 9 bases between. The CDR3 protein is CASSIQVNTEAFF. The CDR3, as DNA: TGTGCCAGCAGCATACAGGTTAACACTGAAGCTTTCTTT.

J is TRBJ1-1 and V is TRBV19, with TRBD1 as a possible D gene (5 bases). Germline CDR1 and CDR2: LNHDA and SQIVND (reference sequence). V lost 9 bases and J lost 5, with 13 bases in between. This CDR3 has 12 amino acids. CDR3 sequence (DNA): TGTGCCAGCTTAACTGGGGGGACTGAAGCTTTCTTT. It translates to CASLTGGTEAFF.

V gene TRBV2 combines with J gene TRBJ1-2; D uncertain. V was cut by 10 bases and J by 5 bases, with 14 bases left in between. Germline-derived CDR1 and CDR2 are SNHLY and FYNNEI. The CDR3 sequence is 12 residues long. CDR3 loop: CATKKELYGYTF. The CDR3 region has the DNA TGTGCCACTAAGAAGGAGTTATATGGCTACACCTTC.

The chain carries TRBV3-1 (or the pseudogene TRBV3-2) and TRBJ1-2, with TRBD1 matching over 8 bases. CDR1 LGHDT and CDR2 YNNKEL come from the germline V gene (reference sequence). Trimming removed 0 bases from V and 2 bases from J; junction bases left unmatched: 5. CDR3 size: 16 residues. The CDR3 coding sequence is TGTGCCAGCAGCCAAGAAGGACAGGGATGGAACTATGGCTACACCTTC. Residues: CASSQEGQGWNYGYTF.

The gene calls are TRBV3-1 (or the pseudogene TRBV3-2) and TRBJ2-5; tentative D call: TRBD1 (5 bases). Germline V gives CDR1 LGHDT, CDR2 YNNKEL (reference sequence). Trimming took off 4 bases at V and 5 bases at J, with 14 bases between the two ends. This CDR3 contains 14 residues. As DNA, the CDR3 is TGTGCCAGCAGCCCCAGCAGGGTTCGGGAGACCCAGTACTTC. It encodes CASSPSRVRETQYF.

Note on this clone: Relative to the germline gene, one junction end is altered; a read error may explain this. The gene calls are TRBV7-2 and TRBJ2-7; 9 bases fit TRBD1. Germline CDR1 reads SGHTA; CDR2 reads FQGNSA. This CDR3 comprises 16 residues. This CDR3 reads CASSVAGTGSSYEQYF. CDR3 nucleotide sequence: TGTGCCAGCAGCGTAGCCGGGACAGGGAGCTCCTACGAGCAGTACTTC.

The rearrangement links TRBV11-2 to TRBJ1-3, with D perhaps matching TRBD1 (6 bases). Germline V gene data show CDR1 as SGHAT and CDR2 as FQNNGV. This CDR3 spans 13 amino acids. V dropped 5 bases and J dropped 4 bases, with 9 bases sitting between them. CDR3 amino acids: CASSRDIGNTIYF. CDR3 DNA sequence: TGTGCCAGCAGCCGGGACATCGGAAACACCATATATTTT.

In the case of this clone: This specimen includes other DNA sequences encoding the same CDR3. The chain combines TRBV3-1 (or the pseudogene TRBV3-2) with TRBJ2-7; 7 bases match TRBD1. CDR1 is LGHDT, CDR2 YNNKEL, per germline (reference sequence). V was pared by 4 bases and J by 2 bases, with 5 bases of the junction left unmatched. CDR3 length: 14 residues. The CDR3 DNA is TGTGCCAGCAGCCCCCGGGGACAGACCTACGAGCAGTACTTC. Residues: CASSPRGQTYEQYF.

This clone was counted once. The chain couples TRBV7-2 to TRBJ2-7, with D perhaps matching TRBD1 (5 bases). V gave up 6 bases and J gave up 0 bases, with 15 bases separating them. This CDR3 is built from 15 residues. The germline gives CDR1 SGHTA, CDR2 FQGNSA. CDR3 sequence reads: CASSFTGLSSYEQYF. CDR3 sequence (DNA): TGTGCCAGCAGTTTCACAGGTTTGAGCTCCTACGAGCAGTACTTC.

The V gene is TRBV18, the J gene TRBJ2-1; TRBD2 might be the D (6 bases). The CDR3 length is 14 residues. Germline assignment: CDR1 KGHSH and CDR2 LQKENI. The V and J ends lost 2 bases and 5 bases respectively, with 10 bases between them. CDR3 protein: CASSPYGEDNEQFF. The CDR3 DNA is TGTGCCAGCTCACCATACGGGGAGGACAATGAGCAGTTCTTC. Supplemented by reference TRBV18 and TRBJ2-1, the full variable domain reads NAGVMQNPRHLVRRRGQEARLRCSPMKGHSHVYWYRQLPEEGLKFMVYLQKENIIDESGMPKERFSAEFPKEGPSILRIQQVVRGDSAAYFCASSPYGEDNEQFFGPGTRLTVL.

The chain joins TRBV2 to TRBJ1-2; D remains unclear. V was shortened by 4 bases and J by 8 bases, with 11 bases between the two germline ends. In germline, CDR1 is SNHLY, CDR2 FYNNEI. This CDR3 has 12 amino acids. The CDR3 coding sequence is TGTGCCAGCAGTGTACAACTATTCGGCTACACCTTC. Translated: CASSVQLFGYTF.

The chain joins TRBV30 to TRBJ1-3; D is perhaps TRBD1 (5 bases). The CDR3 covers 17 residues. Between the trimmed V and J ends, which lost 0 bases and 1 base, there was a span of 16 bases. Germline CDR1 reads GTSNPN; CDR2 reads SVGIG (reference sequence). CDR3 loop: CAWSVLGPGLSGNTIYF. The CDR3 DNA reads TGTGCCTGGAGTGTATTGGGGCCGGGCCTTTCTGGAAACACCATATATTTT. Using reference TRBV30 and TRBJ1-3 for the parts outside the CDR3, the full variable domain is SQTIHQWPATLVQPVGSPLSLECTVEGTSNPNLYWYRQAAGRGLQLLFYSVGIGQISSEVPQNLSASRPQDRQFILSSKKLLLSDSGFYLCAWSVLGPGLSGNTIYFGEGSWLTVV.